This T cell receptor beta chain derives from a study of cytomegalovirus exposure and HLA in healthy donors. Use of 60 Vbeta and 13 Jbeta primers characterized the PCR. In the original processing: Unique TCR beta chains totaled some 80 million in a later count, with roughly 12 million of them shared. This table comes from immunoSEQ multiplex PCR, and its TCRdb copy is limited to in-frame clones, with some not included. V and J calls and clone size are those listed in that table; D and trimming were worked out from the DNA. The data contain about 180,000 clones, around 79% of them singletons. A note on this clone: Its antigen is still unknown.

Study-level points and caveats: A later analysis reportedly identified an Asian-associated ancestry cluster as carrying fewer N-insertions than the 666-donor mean.

CDR3 length: 15 residues. The ends were cut back, 0 bases at V and 4 bases at J, with 12 bases in the middle. CDR1 is SGHNT, CDR2 YYREEE, per germline (reference sequence). The chain carries TRBV5-4 and TRBJ2-3; D is possibly TRBD1 (5 bases). This receptor was taken from a woman in her forties or fifties in good health and CMV-seronegative. The source material was PBMCs. CDR3 loop: CASSLVGRSADTQYF. The CDR3 nucleotides are TGTGCCAGCAGCTTGGTGGGGCGGTCCGCAGATACGCAGTATTTT.